The 2 T cell receptor beta chains presented below share a single source sample, sequenced in a study of OX40 agonist ivuxolimab in advanced cancers. Assay used: immunoSEQ multiplex PCR; TCRdb lists only in-frame clones, some missing. The data hold 70,000 to 90,000 clones, with about 90% observed a single time. Material: CD4+ or CD8+ T cells sorted from blood, obtained in a trial of the OX40 agonist ivuxolimab. The receptors derive from an adult with an advanced solid tumor such as melanoma, head and neck, liver or kidney cancer.

The chain couples TRBV28 to TRBJ2-1, with 9 bases that match TRBD2. The length of the CDR3 is 14 residues. The junction had 4 bases not matched to a gene; V was cut back by 6 bases and J by 4 bases. Looked up from germline, CDR1 is MDHEN and CDR2 is SYDVKM. The CDR3: CASRVAGEYNEQFF. The CDR3 region has the DNA TGTGCCAGCAGGGTAGCGGGAGAATACAATGAGCAGTTCTTC.

This chain connects TRBV27 to TRBJ2-2; D is unresolved. Germline values: CDR1 MNHEY, CDR2 SMNVEV (reference sequence). The CDR3 length is 15 residues. V was shortened by 5 bases and J by 1 base, with 11 bases between the two germline ends. The CDR3 protein is CASSKRLRNTGELFF. The DNA of the CDR3 is TGTGCCAGCAGTAAGCGCCTGCGGAACACCGGGGAGCTGTTTTTT.